These T cell receptor beta chains were read from a single sample in a study of somatic mutations in cytotoxic T cells in rheumatoid arthritis. Repertoires were generated with immunoSEQ multiplex PCR, while TCRdb's copy carries only in-frame clones and drops some. The profile shows about 27,000 clones, roughly 70% of them singletons. Sequences were obtained from CD8+ T cells sorted from blood. These receptors were collected from a woman aged 18-29 years in good health. The CDR3 runs from the conserved cysteine through the conserved F or W. The order of the fields is clone size, V gene, D gene, J gene, CDR3 DNA, CDR3 protein. The D gene is left open where the match is weak. A clone size is listed for some rows: how often the clone was seen (once, few, many), or a class if it is expanded.

-,TRBV5-1,-,TRBJ1-1,TGCGCCAGCAGCCTGGGGGTCGGGGGCGCGTACACTGAAGCTTTCTTT,CASSLGVGGAYTEAFF
-,TRBV6-5,-,TRBJ1-1,TGTGCCAGCAGTCTAGACCCCAACACTGAAGCTTTCTTT,CASSLDPNTEAFF
-,TRBV6-1,-,TRBJ2-2,TGTGCCAGTCCAAAGCCCACCGGGGAGCTGTTTTTT,CASPKPTGELFF
once,TRBV27,TRBD1,TRBJ2-1,TGTGCCAGCAGTTTATCGGGGACAGGATACAATGAGCAGTTCTTC,CASSLSGTGYNEQFF
-,TRBV6-5,-,TRBJ2-5,TGTGCCAGCAGTTACTCGGAGGAAGAGACCCAGTACTTC,CASSYSEEETQYF
-,TRBV27,TRBD2,TRBJ2-1,TGTGCCAGCAGTGTTAGCGGGAGCCCCTACAATGAGCAGTTCTTC,CASSVSGSPYNEQFF
-,TRBV27,TRBD2,TRBJ2-2,TGTGCCAGCAGGGGCCTAGCGGGAGGATCAGGCGGGGAGCTGTTTTTT,CASRGLAGGSGGELFF
-,TRBV4-1,TRBD1,TRBJ1-2,TGCGCCAGCAGCCAGAGGACAGGCACCTATGGCTACACCTTC,CASSQRTGTYGYTF
-,TRBV27,TRBD1,TRBJ2-7,TGTGCCAGCAGTTTAGGGACAGGGATCAGCGAGCAGTACTTC,CASSLGTGISEQYF
once,TRBV19,-,TRBJ2-7,TGTGCCAGTAGTATAGGTCCTGGCGAGTACGAGCAGTACTTC,CASSIGPGEYEQYF
few,TRBV13,-,TRBJ1-2,TGTGCCAGCAGCTTAGGGGAGGCCTATGGCTACACCTTC,CASSLGEAYGYTF
-,TRBV10-1,TRBD1,TRBJ2-4,TGCGCCAGCAGTGAGTCGGGGACAGGGGTCCCAGGCGCGAAAGGGGACATTCAGTACTTC,CASSESGTGVPGAKGDIQYF
-,TRBV29-1,-,TRBJ1-1,TGCAGCGTTGAAGCGACTTCCGGGTTGGTCATGAACACTGAAGCTTTCTTT,CSVEATSGLVMNTEAFF
-,TRBV6-5,TRBD2,TRBJ2-1,TGTGCCAGCAGCCCTAGCGGGAGGGCCCTCAATGAGCAGTTCTTC,CASSPSGRALNEQFF
-,TRBV7-9,-,TRBJ2-1,TGTGCCAGCAGCCCCGTTGGGGCAGGGCGGAATGAGCAGTTCTTC,CASSPVGAGRNEQFF
-,TRBV7-6,TRBD1,TRBJ2-7,TGTGCCAGCAGCGGTGACAGGGACGGCTACGAGCAGTACTTC,CASSGDRDGYEQYF
-,TRBV5-5,-,TRBJ1-1,TGTGCCAGCAGCTTGGCCCCGGGGGACACTGAAGCTTTCTTT,CASSLAPGDTEAFF
-,TRBV4-1,-,TRBJ2-3,TGCGCCAGCAGCCAAGATACCCTTGGGAGAGACGACACAGATACGCAGTATTTT,CASSQDTLGRDDTDTQYF
few,TRBV6-5,-,TRBJ1-1,TGTGCCAGCAGTTACTCGAACGTAGGCACTGAAGCTTTCTTT,CASSYSNVGTEAFF
few,TRBV28,-,TRBJ2-3,TGTGCCAGCAGTTTGCTAGAGGGAGATACGCAGTATTTT,CASSLLEGDTQYF
-,TRBV27,TRBD2,TRBJ2-7,TGTGCCAGCAGTTTCGGAGCGGGAGGGGACGAGCAGTACTTC,CASSFGAGGDEQYF
few,TRBV9,-,TRBJ1-5,TGTGCCAGCAGCAGGGGCTCGGGCAATCAGCCCCAGCATTTT,CASSRGSGNQPQHF
once,TRBV27,TRBD1,TRBJ2-6,TGTGCCAGCAGTCCCTGGACAGGGGGTCGCTCTGGGGCCAACGTCCTGACTTTC,CASSPWTGGRSGANVLTF
few,TRBV6-5,-,TRBJ2-7,TGTGCCAGCAGTTACCGAGGGCCCGCCGCCTACGAGCAGTACTTC,CASSYRGPAAYEQYF
-,TRBV28,TRBD1,TRBJ2-7,TGTGCCAGCAGTTTACAGGGGGCTGGGTACGAGCAGTACTTC,CASSLQGAGYEQYF
-,TRBV5-4,TRBD2,TRBJ2-7,TGTGCCAGCAGCTTGGGGGGACTAGCGGGAGGGCAGGGGCAGTACTTC,CASSLGGLAGGQGQYF
few,TRBV4-1,-,TRBJ2-3,TGCGCCAGCAGCCAAGACCGGGCGTCGGGCACAGATACGCAGTATTTT,CASSQDRASGTDTQYF
once,TRBV27,-,TRBJ2-1,TGTGCCAGCACCTCAGGGGCCTCCTACAATGAGCAGTTCTTC,CASTSGASYNEQFF
-,TRBV9,-,TRBJ2-2,TGTGCCAGCGGGGGGGCCGCCGGGGAGCTGTTTTTT,CASGGAAGELFF
-,TRBV5-1,-,TRBJ2-3,TGCGCCAGCAGCCCGGAAGCGAAGGATACGCAGTATTTT,CASSPEAKDTQYF
once,TRBV6-1,TRBD2,TRBJ2-7,TGTGCCAGCAGCAACACGGGGGGCTACGAGCAGTACTTC,CASSNTGGYEQYF
once,TRBV9,-,TRBJ2-1,TGTGCCAGCAGCGTAGAGGCGGTAGATCTGAATGAGCAGTTCTTC,CASSVEAVDLNEQFF
-,TRBV7-2,-,TRBJ1-5,TGTGCCAGCAGCTTAGATCCGGTTAGCAATCAGCCCCAGCATTTT,CASSLDPVSNQPQHF
-,TRBV28,-,TRBJ1-5,TGTGCCAGCAGCTGGGGACTTTCGATTCGCAATCAGCCCCAGCATTTT,CASSWGLSIRNQPQHF
few,TRBV4-1,-,TRBJ2-1,TGCGCCAGCAGCCAAGGACTTCCTGGGGCGTACAATGAGCAGTTCTTC,CASSQGLPGAYNEQFF
-,TRBV28,-,TRBJ1-1,TGTGCCAGCAGTTTACCCGACCTTCTGAACACTGAAGCTTTCTTT,CASSLPDLLNTEAFF
once,TRBV28,TRBD2,TRBJ2-7,TGTGCCAGCAGTACCCCACTAGCGGGAACCTACGAGCAGTACTTC,CASSTPLAGTYEQYF